The 22 T cell receptor beta chains below all came from one sample that was sequenced in a study of cytomegalovirus exposure and HLA in healthy donors. Using immunoSEQ multiplex PCR, the repertoire was profiled, and TCRdb retains in-frame clones only, with some absent. The repertoire holds some 150,000 clones, with about nine tenths as singletons. The specimen was PBMCs. The receptors were gathered from a man between 18 and 35 years old in good health and CMV-seropositive.

The genes are TRBV4-2 and TRBJ2-1; a possible D gene is TRBD2 (6 bases). The ends were cut back, 4 bases at V and 7 bases at J, with 17 bases in the middle. Germline CDR1 LGHNA, CDR2 YNFKEQ. This CDR3 is built from 15 residues. This CDR3 reads CASSRPGRTQNEQFF. The CDR3 DNA reads TGTGCCAGCAGCCGCCCTGGGAGGACGCAGAATGAGCAGTTCTTC.

The rearrangement links TRBV7-9 to TRBJ2-5, with D hard to call. Germline values: CDR1 SEHNR, CDR2 FQNEAQ (reference sequence). V was pared by 7 bases and J by 1 base, with 7 bases between. The CDR3 has 12 amino acids. CDR3 loop: CASTDTQETQYF. In nucleotides, the CDR3 is TGTGCCAGCACCGACACCCAAGAGACCCAGTACTTC. The complete variable domain, with remaining parts taken from reference TRBV7-9 and TRBJ2-5, reads DTGVSQNPRHKITKRGQNVTFRCDPISEHNRLYWYRQTLGQGPEFLTYFQNEAQLEKSRLLSDRFSAERPKGSFSTLEIQRTEQGDSAMYLCASTDTQETQYFGPGTRLLVL.

V gene TRBV4-3 combines with J gene TRBJ1-1; D might be TRBD1 (6 bases). The V end was cut by 0 bases, the J end by 5 bases, with 10 bases between. Germline V CDR1 and CDR2: LGHNA, YSLEER. The length of the CDR3 is 14 residues. CDR3 bases: TGCGCCAGCAGCCAAGACAGGGGAATGACTGAAGCTTTCTTT. Its translation: CASSQDRGMTEAFF.

V and J are TRBV19 and TRBJ2-3, with a possible D match to TRBD2 (6 bases). The germline V and J ends were trimmed by 5 bases and 0 bases, with 12 bases remaining between them. Germline V lookup: CDR1 LNHDA, CDR2 SQIVND (reference sequence). The CDR3 length is 15 residues. As DNA, the CDR3 is TGTGCCAGTAGTCTTAGCGGATCTAGCACAGATACGCAGTATTTT. This translates into CASSLSGSSTDTQYF.

Written as DNA, the CDR3 is TGTGCCAGCAGATACCAACCGGACAGGGGAACCGGGGAGCTGTTTTTT. Translation gives CASRYQPDRGTGELFF. The chain links TRBV6-6 to TRBJ2-2; the match to TRBD1 covers 9 bases. Germline V CDR1 and CDR2: MNHNY, SVGAGI (reference sequence). The CDR3 loop spans 16 amino acids. J gave up 5 bases and V 6 bases, and 10 bases lay outside the gene matches.

V and J are TRBV20-1 and TRBJ1-1, with 7 bases aligning to TRBD1. The CDR3 totals 11 residues. J lost 7 bases, V lost 5 bases, and 4 bases had no gene match. Germline assignment: CDR1 DFQATT and CDR2 SNEGSKA (reference sequence). The CDR3 loop reads CSAGTDIEAFF. In nucleotides, the CDR3 is TGCAGTGCTGGGACAGACATTGAAGCTTTCTTT.

Of note for this clone: One end of the junction varies from germline; a read error may be responsible. The rearrangement links TRBV7-9 to TRBJ1-1; possibly TRBD1 for D (5 bases). Per germline, CDR1 SEHNR and CDR2 FQNEAQ (reference sequence). The length of the CDR3 is 15 residues. CDR3: CASSHWEGRNTEAFF. In nucleotides, the CDR3 is TGTGCCAGCAGCCACTGGGAGGGGAGGAACACCGAAGCTTTCTTT. The full variable domain, its missing parts supplied by reference TRBV7-9 and TRBJ1-1, is DTGVSQNPRHKITKRGQNVTFRCDPISEHNRLYWYRQTLGQGPEFLTYFQNEAQLEKSRLLSDRFSAERPKGSFSTLEIQRTEQGDSAMYLCASSHWEGRNTEAFFGQGTRLTVV.

V and J are TRBV4-2 and TRBJ1-5; D is undetermined. CDR1 is LGHNA and CDR2 is YNFKEQ in the germline V gene. The CDR3 has 13 amino acids. The V end lost 1 base, the J end lost 7 bases, and 8 bases lay between the germline ends. The CDR3 DNA is TGTGCCAGCAGCCAAGCTCCGGGACAGCCCCAGCATTTT. It yields the protein CASSQAPGQPQHF.

This clone has more than one count but fewer than ten. The chain joins TRBV4-2 to TRBJ2-7; TRBD2 matches 11 bases. Trimming at V came to 2 bases and at J to 3 bases, leaving 3 bases not matched to a gene. The CDR3 totals 15 residues. Per germline, CDR1 LGHNA and CDR2 YNFKEQ. CDR3 amino acids: CASSQSTSGGYEQYF. CDR3 DNA sequence: TGTGCCAGCAGCCAATCAACTAGCGGGGGCTACGAGCAGTACTTC.

The chain couples TRBV27 to TRBJ2-1; TRBD2 is a possible D gene (6 bases). V gave up 6 bases and J gave up 2 bases, with 14 bases separating them. Per germline, CDR1 MNHEY and CDR2 SMNVEV (reference sequence). The CDR3 contains 15 residues. The CDR3 nucleotides read TGTGCCAGCAGCTCGTTAGCGGTGCCCTACAATGAGCAGTTCTTC. Its translation is CASSSLAVPYNEQFF.

CDR3 sequence reads: CSALTGNEQYF. The CDR3, as DNA: TGCAGCGCCTTGACAGGGAACGAGCAGTACTTC. V usage is TRBV29-1 and J usage is TRBJ2-7, with 7 bases that match TRBD1. J was trimmed by 5 bases and V by 7 bases; bases with no gene match: 5. Per the germline V gene, CDR1 is SQVTM and CDR2 is ANQGSEA. The CDR3 spans 11 residues.

The chain employs TRBV29-1 and TRBJ1-2; D might be TRBD1 (5 bases). The CDR3 is 15 residues long. V was clipped by 0 bases and J by 0 bases, with 11 bases between them. Germline V gene data show CDR1 as SQVTM and CDR2 as ANQGSEA. The CDR3: CSVEDLAGSNYGYTF. The CDR3 DNA sequence: TGCAGCGTTGAAGACCTGGCAGGGTCTAACTATGGCTACACCTTC.

The chain joins TRBV9 to TRBJ1-5; TRBD1 agrees at 8 bases. Trimming took 0 bases from V and 3 from J; bases not matched to a gene: 11. There are 18 residues in the CDR3. Germline V lookup: CDR1 SGDLS, CDR2 YYNGEE. CDR3 coding DNA: TGTGCCAGCAGCGTAGAACGTTCTGACAGGGGTATCAATCAGCCCCAGCATTTT. This gives the protein CASSVERSDRGINQPQHF.

This clone is a singleton in its sample. The V gene is TRBV7-8, the J gene TRBJ2-2, with 11 bases aligning to TRBD2. The CDR3 has 16 residues. Germline assignment: CDR1 SGHVS and CDR2 FQNEAQ. The V segment lost 6 bases and the J segment 4 bases; nucleotides outside the gene matches: 7. This CDR3 reads CASSPTSGSGTGELFF. The CDR3 nucleotides are TGTGCCAGCAGTCCTACTAGCGGGAGTGGCACCGGGGAGCTGTTTTTT.

The chain joins TRBV7-9 to TRBJ2-7, with 10 bases identical to TRBD1. V shed 5 bases and J 4 bases; nucleotides not matched to a gene: 5. Germline CDR1 is SEHNR and CDR2 is FQNEAQ (reference sequence). The CDR3 contains 14 residues. CDR3 nucleotides: TGTGCCAGCAGCCTCGGGACAGGGGAATACGAGCAGTACTTC. Its protein is CASSLGTGEYEQYF.

V usage is TRBV7-9 and J usage is TRBJ2-7; a weak D match, TRBD1 (5 bases). The CDR3 length is 13 residues. CDR1 is SEHNR and CDR2 is FQNEAQ in the germline V gene (reference sequence). The V and J ends lost 1 base and 7 bases respectively, with 11 bases between them. The CDR3 region is CASSLEGLREQYF. CDR3 DNA sequence: TGTGCCAGCAGCTTAGAGGGGTTACGGGAGCAGTACTTC.

V and J are TRBV6-4 and TRBJ2-6; a possible D gene is TRBD2 (6 bases). Trimming removed 6 bases at V and 0 bases at J, with 15 bases between. Per germline, CDR1 MRHNA and CDR2 SNTAGT. This CDR3 is 17 amino acids long. The CDR3 loop reads CASRGLLDYSGANVLTF. In DNA, the CDR3 is TGTGCCAGCAGGGGACTTCTGGATTACTCTGGGGCCAACGTCCTGACTTTC.

The V call is TRBV6-6, the J call TRBJ2-5; a possible D gene is TRBD1 (7 bases). Germline values: CDR1 MNHNY, CDR2 SVGAGI (reference sequence). CDR3 length equals 15 residues. Trimming took off 3 bases at V and 3 bases at J, with 14 bases between the two ends. CDR3 amino acids: CASSYLQGGEETQYF. CDR3 bases: TGTGCCAGCAGTTATCTCCAGGGGGGAGAAGAGACCCAGTACTTC.

The chain is built from TRBV10-3 and TRBJ1-2; 10 bases match TRBD1. The germline CDR1 and CDR2 sequences are ENHRY and SYGVKD. J lost 4 bases, V lost 5 bases, and 10 bases had no gene match. The CDR3 covers 16 residues. DNA of the CDR3: TGTGCCATCAGTACACCGGGACAGGGGACGGGCTATGGCTACACCTTC. Translated: CAISTPGQGTGYGYTF.

The chain joins TRBV28 to TRBJ1-2; the D gene is possibly TRBD1 (6 bases). V lost 4 bases, J lost 4 bases, and 10 bases lay in between. This CDR3 spans 13 amino acids. Per the germline V gene, CDR1 is MDHEN and CDR2 is SYDVKM. The chain's CDR3 is CASSSDRGYGYTF. The CDR3 nucleotides are TGTGCCAGCAGTTCGGACAGAGGCTATGGCTACACCTTC.

This clone appeared a single time. The V call is TRBV29-1, the J call TRBJ1-1, with a possible D match to TRBD1 (5 bases). Trimming took 6 bases from V and 2 from J, leaving 7 bases between them. This CDR3 has 11 residues. Germline CDR1 reads SQVTM; CDR2 reads ANQGSEA. DNA of the CDR3: TGCAGCGTCAGGACAAACACTGAAGCTTTCTTT. Protein product: CSVRTNTEAFF.

This clone occurred a few times. The CDR3 nucleotides are TGTGCCAGCAGCTTGGAAGGGGGCACAGATACGCAGTATTTT. This codes for CASSLEGGTDTQYF. The chain carries TRBV5-4 and TRBJ2-3; a possible D gene is TRBD1 (5 bases). Trimming took off 0 bases at V and 1 base at J, with 6 bases between the two ends. Germline CDR1 SGHNT, CDR2 YYREEE (reference sequence). This CDR3 contains 14 residues.